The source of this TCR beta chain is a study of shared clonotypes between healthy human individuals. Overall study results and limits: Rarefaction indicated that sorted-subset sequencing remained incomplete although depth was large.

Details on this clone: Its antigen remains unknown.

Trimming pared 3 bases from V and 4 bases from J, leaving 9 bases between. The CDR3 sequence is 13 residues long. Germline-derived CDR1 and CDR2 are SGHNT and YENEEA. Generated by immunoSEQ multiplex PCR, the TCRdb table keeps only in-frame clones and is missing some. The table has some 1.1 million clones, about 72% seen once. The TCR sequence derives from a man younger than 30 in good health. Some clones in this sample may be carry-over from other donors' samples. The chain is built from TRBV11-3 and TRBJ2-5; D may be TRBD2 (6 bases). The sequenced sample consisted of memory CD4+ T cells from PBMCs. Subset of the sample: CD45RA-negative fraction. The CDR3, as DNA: TGTGCCAGCAGCTTTCAGGGAGGAGAGACCCAGTACTTC. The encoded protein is CASSFQGGETQYF.